This T cell receptor beta chain was profiled in a study of T cell responses to AZD1222 COVID-19 vaccine. Repertoires were generated with immunoSEQ multiplex PCR, while TCRdb's copy carries only in-frame clones and drops some. The sample yields about 140,000 clones, around 90% seen once. Germline-derived CDR1 and CDR2 are LGHNT and FRNRAP. This CDR3 is built from 11 residues. V was pared by 5 bases and J by 4 bases, with 6 bases between. Regarding this clone: Antigen: not known.

Study-wide results and limits: Nearly half of spike-specific TCRs reportedly target unmutated variant regions. The study found vaccine-associated CD4 TCRs spanning spike, dominant at 160-218 and 743-854.

This receptor was obtained from an adult in good health. Sequenced material: peripheral blood, taken on day 0 of AZD1222 vaccination. The chain uses TRBV12-5 and TRBJ2-7, with D uncertain. The CDR3 nucleotides are TGTGCTAGTGGTGACACTTACGAGCAGTACTTC. Its translation: CASGDTYEQYF.